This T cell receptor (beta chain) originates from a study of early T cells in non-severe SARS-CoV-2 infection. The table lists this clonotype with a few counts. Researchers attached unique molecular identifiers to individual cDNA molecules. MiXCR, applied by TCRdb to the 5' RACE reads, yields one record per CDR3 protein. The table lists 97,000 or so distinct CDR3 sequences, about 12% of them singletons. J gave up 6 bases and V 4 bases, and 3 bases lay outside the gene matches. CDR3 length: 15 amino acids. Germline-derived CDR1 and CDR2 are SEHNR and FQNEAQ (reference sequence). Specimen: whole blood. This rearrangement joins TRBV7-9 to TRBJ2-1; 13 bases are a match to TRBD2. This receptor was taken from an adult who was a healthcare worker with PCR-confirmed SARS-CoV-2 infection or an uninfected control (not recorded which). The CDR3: CASSSGLAGFNEQFF. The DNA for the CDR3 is TGTGCCAGCAGCTCGGGACTAGCGGGATTCAATGAGCAGTTCTTC.